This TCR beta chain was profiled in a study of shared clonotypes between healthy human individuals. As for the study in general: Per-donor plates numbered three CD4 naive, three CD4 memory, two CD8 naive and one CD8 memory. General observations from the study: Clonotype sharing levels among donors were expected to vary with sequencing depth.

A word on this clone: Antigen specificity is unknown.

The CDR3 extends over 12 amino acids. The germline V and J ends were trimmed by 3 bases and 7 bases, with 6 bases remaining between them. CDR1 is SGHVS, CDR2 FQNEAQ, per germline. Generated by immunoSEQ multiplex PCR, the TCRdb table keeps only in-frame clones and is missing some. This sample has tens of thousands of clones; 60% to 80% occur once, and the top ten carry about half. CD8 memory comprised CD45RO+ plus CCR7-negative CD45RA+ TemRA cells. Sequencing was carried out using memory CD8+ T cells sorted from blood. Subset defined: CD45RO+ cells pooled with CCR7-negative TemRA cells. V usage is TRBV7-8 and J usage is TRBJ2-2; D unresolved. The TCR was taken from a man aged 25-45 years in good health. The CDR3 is CASSFLHGELFF. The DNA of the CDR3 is TGTGCCAGCAGCTTCCTCCACGGGGAGCTGTTTTTT.